This T cell receptor (beta chain) stems from a study of blood T cell repertoires in COVID-19. At the level of the study: Italy, Spain and the United States were the sources of the convalescent and acute COVID-19 samples.

Either two negative PCRs, clearance, or symptom resolution qualified Cohort 3 donors as recovered. Assay used: immunoSEQ multiplex PCR; TCRdb lists only in-frame clones, some missing. The sample records hundreds of thousands of clones, 87% being singletons. Sequencing input: PBMCs or T cells enriched from blood (not recorded which). This clonotype was sampled from a woman aged 40 to 55 who had recovered from COVID-19.

The CDR3 DNA is TGTGCCAGCAGCTCGGGGTACATCGACCCCTACGAGCAGTACTTC. Translated: CASSSGYIDPYEQYF. This chain joins TRBV5-8 and TRBJ2-7; a possible D gene is TRBD2 (5 bases). The V end was cut by 3 bases, the J end by 2 bases, with 15 bases between. Per germline, CDR1 SGHTS and CDR2 YDEGEE. The CDR3 is 15 amino acids.